This T cell receptor (beta chain) was sequenced during a study of blood T cell repertoires in COVID-19. Study in general: Specimens from acute and convalescent COVID-19 originated in the United States, Italy and Spain. T cells, B-cell-depleted T cells, or PBMCs provided the cDNA or gDNA that served as material.

Only a few counts were recorded for this clone. The authors' processing: Counts of nucleated cells, estimated from reference gene primer amplification, were obtained. Sequenced by immunoSEQ multiplex PCR; TCRdb stores in-frame clones only, minus some. V and J calls and clone size are copied from that table; D and trimming were computed from the DNA. The sample holds 50,000 or so clones; roughly 83% are singletons and the top ten take less than 2.5%. The germline V gene encodes CDR1 LNHDA and CDR2 SQIVND (reference sequence). This CDR3 comprises 17 residues. Trimming at V came to 3 bases and at J to 3 bases, leaving 8 bases not matched to a gene.

The specimen sequenced was peripheral blood. The TCR was taken from a woman in her sixties with acute or convalescent COVID-19. V and J are TRBV19 and TRBJ2-1, with 10 bases that match TRBD1. The CDR3 reads CASSMHPGQGHYNEQFF. The CDR3 DNA follows: TGTGCCAGTAGTATGCACCCGGGACAGGGGCACTACAATGAGCAGTTCTTC.